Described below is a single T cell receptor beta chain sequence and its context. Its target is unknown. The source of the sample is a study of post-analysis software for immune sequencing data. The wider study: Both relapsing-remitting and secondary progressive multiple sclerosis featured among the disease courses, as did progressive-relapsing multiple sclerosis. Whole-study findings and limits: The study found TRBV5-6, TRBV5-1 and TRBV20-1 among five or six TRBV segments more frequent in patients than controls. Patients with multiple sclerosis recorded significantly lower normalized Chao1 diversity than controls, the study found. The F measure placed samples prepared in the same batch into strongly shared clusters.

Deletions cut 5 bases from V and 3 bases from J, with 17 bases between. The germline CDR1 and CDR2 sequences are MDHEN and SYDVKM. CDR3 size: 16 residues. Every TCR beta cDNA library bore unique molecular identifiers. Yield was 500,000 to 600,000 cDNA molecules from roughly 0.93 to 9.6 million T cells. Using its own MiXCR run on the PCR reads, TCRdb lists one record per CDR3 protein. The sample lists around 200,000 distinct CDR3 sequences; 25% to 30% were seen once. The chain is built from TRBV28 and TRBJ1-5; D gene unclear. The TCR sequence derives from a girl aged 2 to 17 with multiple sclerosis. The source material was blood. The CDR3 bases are TGTGCCAGCAGTCTCTCCCCAGGATGGAACAATCAGCCCCAGCATTTT. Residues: CASSLSPGWNNQPQHF.